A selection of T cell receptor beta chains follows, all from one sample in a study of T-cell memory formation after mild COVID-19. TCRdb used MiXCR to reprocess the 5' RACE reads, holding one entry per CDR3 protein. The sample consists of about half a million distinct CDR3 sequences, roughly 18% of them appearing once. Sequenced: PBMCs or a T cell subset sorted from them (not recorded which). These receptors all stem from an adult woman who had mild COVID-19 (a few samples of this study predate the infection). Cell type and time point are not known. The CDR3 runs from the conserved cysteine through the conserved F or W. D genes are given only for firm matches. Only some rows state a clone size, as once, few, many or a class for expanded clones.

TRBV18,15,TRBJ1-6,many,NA,CASSPSGPGNSPLHF,TGTGCCAGCTCACCATCAGGGCCGGGTAATTCACCCCTCCACTTT
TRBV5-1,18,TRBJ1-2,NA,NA,CASSLVPSGAGTNYGYTF,TGCGCCAGCAGCTTGGTCCCCTCAGGGGCAGGAACTAACTATGGCTACACCTTC
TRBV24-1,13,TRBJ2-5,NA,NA,CATAGTAQETQYF,TGTGCCACCGCGGGGACAGCCCAAGAGACCCAGTACTTC
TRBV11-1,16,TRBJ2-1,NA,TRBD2,CASSLGGLAGGGEQFF,TGTGCCAGCAGCTTAGGGGGACTAGCGGGAGGCGGTGAGCAGTTCTTC
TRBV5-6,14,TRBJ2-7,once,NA,CASSLAAGALEQYF,TGTGCCAGCAGCTTGGCGGCAGGGGCTCTCGAGCAGTACTTC
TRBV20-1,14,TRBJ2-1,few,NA,CSASGTSVHNEQFF,TGCAGTGCTAGCGGGACCTCTGTCCACAATGAGCAGTTCTTC
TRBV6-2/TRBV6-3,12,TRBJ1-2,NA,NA,CASRNTGPGYTF,TGTGCCAGCAGGAACACAGGGCCTGGCTACACCTTC
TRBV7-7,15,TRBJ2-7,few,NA,CASSLGDLRTYEQYF,TGTGCTAGCAGCTTAGGGGACCTCCGAACCTACGAGCAGTACTTC
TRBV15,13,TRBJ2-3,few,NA,CATSRDPSDTQYF,TGTGCCACCAGCAGAGATCCCTCAGATACGCAGTATTTT
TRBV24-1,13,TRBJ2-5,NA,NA,CATSMTGKETQYF,TGTGCCACCAGTATGACGGGGAAAGAGACCCAGTACTTC
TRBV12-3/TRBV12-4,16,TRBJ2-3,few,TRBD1,CASSLGTGEVGDTQYF,TGTGCCAGCAGTTTGGGGACAGGGGAGGTAGGAGATACGCAGTATTTT